Each of the 9 T cell receptor beta chains below was sequenced from the same sample in a study of regulatory T cells in long-lasting Graves disease. Stated time point: newly diagnosed GD, antithyroid drugs for less than 3 months. PBMCs were the source of the RNA used for TCR sequencing. Arm-PCR with iRepertoire HTBI primers amplified the CDR3 regions for these TCR beta libraries. Each CDR3 protein gets one entry after TCRdb re-called the multiplex PCR reads with MiXCR. The repertoire has 450,000 to 700,000 distinct CDR3 sequences, around an eighth of them found once; the top ten carry roughly a tenth. These records were also assigned to another study, of T cells in Graves' hyperthyroidism and ophthalmopathy.

Source: peripheral blood mononuclear cells (PBMCs), taken at new diagnosis, from a patient treated with antithyroid drugs. All receptors derive from a man aged 25-45 years with Graves disease.

The genes are TRBV9 and TRBJ2-2; the match to TRBD2 covers 8 bases. CDR3 length: 15 amino acids. CDR1 is SGDLS and CDR2 is YYNGEE in the germline V gene. After removal of 4 bases from V and 1 base from J, the junction contained 3 bases not matched to a gene. This CDR3 reads CASSPRGGNTGELFF. The CDR3 bases are TGTGCCAGCAGCCCTCGGGGGGGGAACACCGGGGAGCTGTTTTTT.

V and J are TRBV2 and TRBJ2-1, with D possibly being TRBD1 (6 bases). CDR1 is SNHLY, CDR2 FYNNEI, per germline. V dropped 1 base and J dropped 4 bases, with 14 bases sitting between them. The CDR3 runs 16 residues. The CDR3 region is CASSEEGQGWYNEQFF. In DNA form, the CDR3 reads TGTGCCAGCAGTGAAGAGGGTCAGGGGTGGTACAATGAGCAGTTCTTC.

The chain uses TRBV5-5 and TRBJ1-4; possibly TRBD1 for D (6 bases). The germline CDR1 and CDR2 sequences are SGHKS and YYEKEE (reference sequence). V gave up 6 bases and J gave up 4 bases, with 13 bases separating them. The CDR3 loop spans 14 amino acids. The CDR3 loop reads CASTQRGGNEKLFF. CDR3 sequence (DNA): TGTGCCAGCACCCAACGAGGGGGTAATGAAAAACTGTTTTTT.

This clonotype was found many times. The rearrangement uses TRBV7-8 and TRBJ2-1, with 9 bases matching TRBD2. Per the germline V gene, CDR1 is SGHVS and CDR2 is FQNEAQ. The trim removed 5 bases at V and 9 bases at J, leaving 11 bases unmatched. The CDR3 is 15 amino acids. CDR3 in amino acids: CASSPTRGLAVEQFF. The CDR3 nucleotides read TGTGCCAGCAGCCCGACGAGGGGACTAGCTGTTGAGCAGTTCTTC.

Many counts were recorded for this clonotype. The chain links TRBV27 to TRBJ2-1, with TRBD1 matching over 9 bases. The germline CDR1 and CDR2 sequences are MNHEY and SMNVEV (reference sequence). Trimming removed 4 bases from V and 9 bases from J; junction bases left unmatched: 7. The CDR3 runs to 14 residues. In nucleotides, the CDR3 is TGTGCCAGCAGTTCTGGGACAGGGTGGGGTGAGCAGTTCTTC. Amino acids: CASSSGTGWGEQFF.

This clonotype was counted many times. The chain has TRBV7-6 and TRBJ1-2, with D possibly being TRBD1 (5 bases). The CDR3 runs 16 residues. Trimming took off 5 bases at V and 5 bases at J, with 21 bases between the two ends. CDR1 is SGHVS and CDR2 is FNYEAQ in the germline V gene. The CDR3 coding sequence is TGTGCCAGCAGCCCCGACGGGTCCCTCCGGACATATGGCTACACCTTC. Translation gives CASSPDGSLRTYGYTF.

This clonotype was detected many times. The genes are TRBV27 and TRBJ2-1; the D call may be TRBD1 or TRBD2 (5 bases each). Trimming cost V 6 bases and J 0 bases, with 12 bases left between them. Germline-derived CDR1 and CDR2 are MNHEY and SMNVEV (reference sequence). The length of the CDR3 is 15 residues. In nucleotides, the CDR3 is TGTGCCAGCAGGCCCGGGACGGACTCCTACAATGAGCAGTTCTTC. Its translation is CASRPGTDSYNEQFF.

There are many counts of this clonotype. Germline and junction disagree at one end, which may indicate a read error. The chain links TRBV2 to TRBJ2-5; 10 nucleotides align to TRBD2. The V gene's germline CDR1 is SNHLY and CDR2 FYNNEI. The CDR3 has 15 residues. DNA of the CDR3: TGTGCCAGCAGTGAAGCGCGGCTAGCGGGAGAGGCCCAGTACTTC. Its translation: CASSEARLAGEAQYF.

The chain links TRBV10-3 to TRBJ1-1, with no clear D. This CDR3 comprises 13 residues. Germline values: CDR1 ENHRY, CDR2 SYGVKD. The V and J ends lost 8 bases and 4 bases respectively, with 14 bases between them. The CDR3 spells CAIGKQEGTEAFF. The CDR3 DNA sequence: TGTGCCATCGGTAAGCAGGAAGGCACTGAAGCTTTCTTT.